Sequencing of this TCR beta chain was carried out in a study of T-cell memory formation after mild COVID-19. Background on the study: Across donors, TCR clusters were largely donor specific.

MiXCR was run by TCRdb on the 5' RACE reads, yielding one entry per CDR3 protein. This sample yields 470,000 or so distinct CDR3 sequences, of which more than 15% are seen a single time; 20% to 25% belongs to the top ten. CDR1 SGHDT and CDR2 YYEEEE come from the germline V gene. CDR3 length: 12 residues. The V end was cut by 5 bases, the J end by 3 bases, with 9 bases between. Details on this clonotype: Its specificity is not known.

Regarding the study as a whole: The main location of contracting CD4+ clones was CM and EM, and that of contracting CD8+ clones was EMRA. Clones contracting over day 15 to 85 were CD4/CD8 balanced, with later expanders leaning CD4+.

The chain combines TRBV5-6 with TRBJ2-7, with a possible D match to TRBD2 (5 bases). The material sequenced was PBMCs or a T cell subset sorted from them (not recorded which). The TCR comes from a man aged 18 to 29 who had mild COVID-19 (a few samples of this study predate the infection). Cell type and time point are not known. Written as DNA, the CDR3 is TGTGCCAGCAGAGCCGGGAACTACGAGCAGTACTTC. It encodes CASRAGNYEQYF.